The T cell receptor beta chain described here comes from a study of CD8 T cells in ankylosing spondylitis (TCRdb year 2017). Context from the whole study: To find TCR variants linked to disease, the study profiled T cell receptor beta repertoires in ankylosing spondylitis patients and healthy donors. In total, the full study cohort was made up of some 100 healthy donors and more than 20 ankylosing spondylitis patients. Peripheral blood was sampled, and synovial fluid was additionally collected from ankylosing spondylitis patients. What the research found in general, with its limitations: Some TCR beta motif variants had previously been reported in synovial fluid and blood of reactive arthritis patients, which suggested common disease-initiation mechanisms. A TCR beta motif made up of several highly homologous amino acid variants appeared to be characteristic of blood from ankylosing spondylitis patients. A CD8+ phenotype was shown by the disease-linked clones, which were found at relatively low frequencies in peripheral blood. The disease-linked clones were reported as significantly enriched in matched synovial fluid samples from ankylosing spondylitis patients.

Sequenced using an Illumina HiSeq 2500. Quantitative 5'-RACE with molecular barcodes was the method used to prepare the TCR beta libraries. The authors' analysis ran thus. A new computational method based on a probabilistic model of VDJ rearrangement was used to identify disease-linked TCR variants. TCRdb cleaned the public reads at Q25 with fastp, built clones with MiXCR and kept in-frame beta chains. Rows merge per CDR3 protein into single entries with the most common DNA and genes. These V and J calls are TCRdb output, not the study's own analysis. Within this sample are approximately 42,000 distinct CDR3 sequences, with more than 9.5% of them counted one time only. The ten biggest clones cover 1.3% to 1.5% of the sample. The CDR3 contains 14 residues, cysteine and phenylalanine counted. Only the CDR3 DNA stays, 42 bases, in frame from base 1. CDR1 and CDR2, looked up from the germline V gene (reference sequence), are SEHNR and FQNEAQ. Trimming costs V 0 bases and J 4 bases, and their ends lie 9 bases apart.

This clonotype was detected ten times or more. Its antigen remains unidentified. Per-nucleotide qualities are absent, and no much larger clonotype sits a single base away. Sequenced material: blood, either unsorted or a sorted T cell fraction (not recorded which). The origin of this receptor is a male donor with ankylosing spondylitis or in good health (not recorded which). The rearrangement joined TRBV7-9 to TRBJ1-2, with the D gene not confidently named. The encoded CDR3 is CASSLASRTYGYTF. The nucleotides read TGTGCCAGCAGCTTAGCGAGCCGGACCTATGGCTACACCTTC.